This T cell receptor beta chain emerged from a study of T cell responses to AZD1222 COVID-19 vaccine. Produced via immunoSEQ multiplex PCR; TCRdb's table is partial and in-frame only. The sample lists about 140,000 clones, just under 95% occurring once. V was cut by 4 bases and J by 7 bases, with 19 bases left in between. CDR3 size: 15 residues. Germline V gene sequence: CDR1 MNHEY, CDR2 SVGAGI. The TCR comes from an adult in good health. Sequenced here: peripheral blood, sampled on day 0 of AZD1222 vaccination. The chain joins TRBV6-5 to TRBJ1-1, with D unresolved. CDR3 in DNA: TGTGCCAGCAGTTTACTAGCTCCCAGTACCCATGAAGCTTTCTTT. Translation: CASSLLAPSTHEAFF.